This entry lists 26 T cell receptor beta chains sequenced from one sample in a study of graft-versus-host responses after intestinal transplantation. For these TCRs, the target antigens are not known. Sequencing was performed with immunoSEQ multiplex PCR; in TCRdb, only in-frame clones are kept and a portion is missing. The data show around 100,000 clones, about 90% seen once. The sample in question was unstimulated CD4+ T cells sorted from spleen or lymph node cells, obtained before intestinal transplant. The receptor set was obtained from a human donor who received an intestinal transplant.

V is TRBV5-1 and J is TRBJ2-3; TRBD2 agrees at 9 bases. The V gene's germline CDR1 is SGHRS and CDR2 YFSETQ. The CDR3 length is 16 residues. V shed 3 bases and J 3 bases; nucleotides not matched to a gene: 8. The CDR3 region has the DNA TGCGCCAGCAGCTCTTTAGCGGGAGTGGCGACAGATACGCAGTATTTT. Translated, it gives CASSSLAGVATDTQYF.

This chain links TRBV10-1 with TRBJ2-3; tentatively, D is TRBD1 (6 bases). The CDR3 runs to 16 residues. Germline CDR1 and CDR2: WNHNN and SYGVQD (reference sequence). V gave up 4 bases and J gave up 0 bases, with 14 bases separating them. CDR3 region: CASSGRRDTSTDTQYF. CDR3 DNA sequence: TGCGCCAGCAGTGGGCGAAGGGACACAAGCACAGATACGCAGTATTTT.

This clone occurred a few times. The chain joins TRBV4-1 to TRBJ1-4; 9 bases map to TRBD1. The CDR3 length is 15 residues. Germline CDR1 reads MGHRA; CDR2 reads YSYEKL. The trim removed 1 base at V and 5 bases at J, leaving 2 bases unmatched. CDR3 sequence reads: CASSQAGQGNEKLFF. CDR3 sequence (DNA): TGCGCCAGCAGCCAAGCAGGACAGGGGAATGAAAAACTGTTTTTT.

The chain employs TRBV28 and TRBJ1-1; 8 bases are a match to TRBD1. There are 13 residues in the CDR3. CDR1 is MDHEN and CDR2 is SYDVKM in the germline V gene. V lost 5 bases to trimming and J lost 5 bases; unmatched junction nucleotides: 4. Here the CDR3 DNA reads TGTGCCAGCAGTCCCGGGACAGGTACTGAAGCTTTCTTT. It encodes CASSPGTGTEAFF.

The V gene is TRBV4-2, the J gene TRBJ2-3; 11 bases line up with TRBD2. Germline V gives CDR1 LGHNA, CDR2 YNFKEQ. CDR3 length: 17 amino acids. J gave up 4 bases and V 4 bases, and 10 bases lay outside the gene matches. CDR3 sequence: CASSPNTLAGVADTQYF. DNA of the CDR3: TGTGCCAGCAGCCCCAACACACTAGCGGGGGTTGCAGATACGCAGTATTTT.

In this sample, this clone turned up once. The rearrangement links TRBV6-5 to TRBJ1-6, with D possibly TRBD1 on 6 matching bases. CDR3 length: 15 residues. V was shortened by 7 bases and J by 0 bases, with 10 bases between the two germline ends. Germline V gene sequence: CDR1 MNHEY, CDR2 SVGAGI. Written as DNA, the CDR3 is TGTGCCAGCAAGGGGGAGAGCTCCTATAATTCACCCCTCCACTTT. This sequence encodes CASKGESSYNSPLHF.

In its sample, this clone was seen once. The rearrangement uses TRBV5-1 and TRBJ2-1; weak D call: TRBD2 (6 bases). Germline lookup yields CDR1 SGHRS and CDR2 YFSETQ. The germline V and J ends were trimmed by 4 bases and 0 bases, with 14 bases remaining between them. This CDR3 has 16 amino acids. CDR3 protein: CASSPTPGSSYNEQFF. CDR3 DNA: TGCGCCAGCAGCCCCACCCCCGGGAGCTCCTACAATGAGCAGTTCTTC.

The gene calls are TRBV12-5 and TRBJ2-7; tentatively, D is TRBD2 (7 bases). Trimming took off 2 bases at V and 3 bases at J, with 11 bases between the two ends. The CDR3 spans 14 residues. Germline V gene sequence: CDR1 LGHNT, CDR2 FRNRAP. This chain's CDR3 is CASGLSGGIYEQYF. CDR3 coding DNA: TGTGCTAGTGGTTTGTCGGGGGGCATCTACGAGCAGTACTTC.

V usage is TRBV9 and J usage is TRBJ2-7, with 7 positions matching TRBD1. J was trimmed by 3 bases and V by 2 bases; bases with no gene match: 11. Germline V lookup: CDR1 SGDLS, CDR2 YYNGEE. The CDR3 contains 16 residues. The chain's CDR3 is CASSVSSGQLIYEQYF. CDR3 nucleotides: TGTGCCAGCAGCGTGAGCTCGGGACAGTTGATCTACGAGCAGTACTTC.

The chain joins TRBV19 to TRBJ2-7, with TRBD1 identical over 9 bases. The germline V gene encodes CDR1 LNHDA and CDR2 SQIVND (reference sequence). This CDR3 has 14 amino acids. V lost 3 bases and J lost 3; bases outside the gene matches: 3. The CDR3 DNA reads as TGTGCCAGTAGTATCGACAGGGGGATCTACGAGCAGTACTTC. Its protein product is CASSIDRGIYEQYF. Full variable domain (remainder filled in from reference TRBV19 and TRBJ2-7): DGGITQSPKYLFRKEGQNVTLSCEQNLNHDAMYWYRQDPGQGLRLIYYSQIVNDFQKGDIAEGYSVSREKKESFPLTVTSAQKNPTAFYLCASSIDRGIYEQYFGPGTRLTVT.

The V and J genes are TRBV6-6 and TRBJ1-2; 7 bases match TRBD1. CDR1 is MNHNY, CDR2 SVGAGI, per germline (reference sequence). This CDR3 has 13 residues. V was pared by 2 bases and J by 5 bases, with 2 bases of the junction left unmatched. The DNA for the CDR3 is TGTGCCAGCAGTTACGAACAGGGGTATGGCTACACCTTC. Protein product: CASSYEQGYGYTF.

The chain joins TRBV2 to TRBJ2-2, with D possibly TRBD2 on 6 matching bases. The V and J ends lost 7 bases and 5 bases respectively, with 17 bases between them. This CDR3 contains 15 residues. Germline V gene data show CDR1 as SNHLY and CDR2 as FYNNEI. CDR3 bases: TGTGCCAGCAAGGGATTAACTAGCCAAACCGGGGAGCTGTTTTTT. Its translation is CASKGLTSQTGELFF.

This chain joins TRBV4-2 and TRBJ2-5; possible D gene TRBD2, 5 bases. CDR1 and CDR2 from the germline V gene are LGHNA and YNFKEQ. The ends were cut back, 0 bases at V and 6 bases at J, with 14 bases in the middle. This CDR3 has 15 residues. The CDR3 nucleotides are TGTGCCAGCAGCCAAGAGCTGGCTAGCCCCAAGACCCAGTACTTC. Encoded protein: CASSQELASPKTQYF.

The chain employs TRBV30 and TRBJ2-1, with TRBD2 matching over 8 bases. The trim removed 2 bases at V and 7 bases at J, leaving 13 bases unmatched. The CDR3 is 16 residues long. Germline CDR1 and CDR2: GTSNPN and SVGIG (reference sequence). The CDR3 loop is CAWSFVTGGPGNEQFF. CDR3 DNA: TGTGCCTGGAGTTTCGTAACGGGAGGGCCTGGTAATGAGCAGTTCTTC.

V gene TRBV2 combines with J gene TRBJ1-5, with D possibly being TRBD1 (6 bases). There are 18 residues in the CDR3. Between the trimmed V and J ends, which lost 4 bases and 0 bases, there was a span of 19 bases. In germline, CDR1 is SNHLY, CDR2 FYNNEI. CDR3 bases: TGTGCCAGCAGTGCCATTGGGGGCAGAATTTATAGCAATCAGCCCCAGCATTTT. Translation gives CASSAIGGRIYSNQPQHF.

This clone came up a few times. The CDR3: CASSQGTPSRYEQYF. CDR3 DNA: TGTGCCAGCAGTCAGGGGACCCCGTCCCGCTACGAGCAGTACTTC. The chain joins TRBV6-6 to TRBJ2-7; possible D gene TRBD1, 6 bases. CDR3 size: 15 residues. Germline V gives CDR1 MNHNY, CDR2 SVGAGI (reference sequence). V shed 5 bases and J shed 3 bases, with 17 bases lying between them.

Only one count was recorded for this clone. CDR3 coding DNA: TGCGCCAGCAGTGCCCAGCGGGGTTACAATGAGCAGTTCTTC. Its translation: CASSAQRGYNEQFF. This chain uses TRBV10-1 with TRBJ2-1, with 7 nucleotides matching TRBD2. V shed 4 bases and J 4 bases; nucleotides not matched to a gene: 4. Germline V gene data show CDR1 as WNHNN and CDR2 as SYGVQD (reference sequence). The length of the CDR3 is 14 residues.

V and J are TRBV5-4 and TRBJ2-3, with D possibly matching TRBD2 (6 bases). Trimming pared 0 bases from V and 2 bases from J, leaving 19 bases between. In germline, CDR1 is SGHNT, CDR2 YYREEE (reference sequence). CDR3 size: 18 residues. The CDR3 loop reads CASSLGTAGRGVTDTQYF. As DNA, the CDR3 is TGTGCCAGCAGCTTGGGCACTGCGGGGAGAGGGGTCACAGATACGCAGTATTTT.

The chain's CDR3 is CASSPMGGQGPRNTGELFF. The CDR3 DNA follows: TGTGCCAGCAGCCCAATGGGGGGACAGGGGCCGAGGAACACCGGGGAGCTGTTTTTT. The V and J genes are TRBV9 and TRBJ2-2; TRBD1 matches 10 bases. CDR1 is SGDLS, CDR2 YYNGEE, per germline. V shed 4 bases, J shed 1 base, and the junction held 13 bases outside the gene matches. This CDR3 contains 19 residues.

This chain uses TRBV18 with TRBJ2-5, with D uncertain. This CDR3 is 11 amino acids long. Germline lookup yields CDR1 KGHSH and CDR2 LQKENI. The germline V and J ends were trimmed by 3 bases and 3 bases, with 2 bases remaining between them. CDR3 region: CASSPKETQYF. CDR3 DNA: TGTGCCAGCTCACCCAAAGAGACCCAGTACTTC. The whole variable domain, remainder taken from reference TRBV18 and TRBJ2-5, is NAGVMQNPRHLVRRRGQEARLRCSPMKGHSHVYWYRQLPEEGLKFMVYLQKENIIDESGMPKERFSAEFPKEGPSILRIQQVVRGDSAAYFCASSPKETQYFGPGTRLLVL.

The rearrangement joins TRBV19 to TRBJ1-5, with a tentative D call TRBD1 (5 bases). CDR1 LNHDA and CDR2 SQIVND come from the germline V gene (reference sequence). V shed 6 bases and J shed 2 bases, with 14 bases lying between them. The CDR3 loop spans 15 amino acids. The CDR3 spells CASSLWQGGNQPQHF. The CDR3 region has the DNA TGTGCCAGTAGCCTTTGGCAGGGAGGCAATCAGCCCCAGCATTTT.

This clone has a handful of counts. The chain recombines TRBV12-2 with TRBJ1-1. TRBV12-2 constitutes a pseudogene. This CDR3 region has 14 residues. In DNA, the CDR3 is TGTGCAAGTCGCTCCCCGGGATGGCACACTGAAGCTTTCTTT. Translating it yields CASRSPGWHTEAFF.

The genes are TRBV28 and TRBJ1-5; TRBD1 matches at 7 bases. The CDR3 has 15 residues. V lost 3 bases to trimming and J lost 3 bases; unmatched junction nucleotides: 5. Germline V gives CDR1 MDHEN, CDR2 SYDVKM. The DNA of the CDR3 is TGTGCCAGCAGTTTGCCACAGGGGAACAATCAGCCCCAGCATTTT. Protein: CASSLPQGNNQPQHF.

The V gene is TRBV19, the J gene TRBJ1-1; unclear D gene. Trimming shortened V by 5 bases and J by 6 bases, and 19 bases separated the two germline ends. Germline loops: CDR1 LNHDA, CDR2 SQIVND (reference sequence). The CDR3 is 15 residues long. CDR3 residues: CASSLNAVRSAEAFF. The CDR3 DNA sequence: TGTGCCAGTAGTTTAAATGCGGTCCGTTCTGCTGAAGCTTTCTTT.

The chain uses TRBV11-2 and TRBJ1-6, with D possibly matching TRBD1 (5 bases). Germline assignment: CDR1 SGHAT and CDR2 FQNNGV. V lost 4 bases, J lost 0 bases, and 10 bases lay in between. The CDR3 extends over 16 amino acids. CDR3 in amino acids: CASSSWGSSYNSPLHF. CDR3 DNA sequence: TGTGCCAGCAGCTCGTGGGGGAGCTCCTATAATTCACCCCTCCACTTT.

This clone was detected once. The gene calls are TRBV11-2 and TRBJ1-6; weak D call: TRBD1 (6 bases). Germline values: CDR1 SGHAT, CDR2 FQNNGV. CDR3 length equals 16 residues. The ends were cut back, 1 base at V and 5 bases at J, with 12 bases in the middle. DNA of the CDR3: TGTGCCAGCAGCTTAGTATTAGGGGGAAATAATTCACCCCTCCACTTT. Translation gives CASSLVLGGNNSPLHF.